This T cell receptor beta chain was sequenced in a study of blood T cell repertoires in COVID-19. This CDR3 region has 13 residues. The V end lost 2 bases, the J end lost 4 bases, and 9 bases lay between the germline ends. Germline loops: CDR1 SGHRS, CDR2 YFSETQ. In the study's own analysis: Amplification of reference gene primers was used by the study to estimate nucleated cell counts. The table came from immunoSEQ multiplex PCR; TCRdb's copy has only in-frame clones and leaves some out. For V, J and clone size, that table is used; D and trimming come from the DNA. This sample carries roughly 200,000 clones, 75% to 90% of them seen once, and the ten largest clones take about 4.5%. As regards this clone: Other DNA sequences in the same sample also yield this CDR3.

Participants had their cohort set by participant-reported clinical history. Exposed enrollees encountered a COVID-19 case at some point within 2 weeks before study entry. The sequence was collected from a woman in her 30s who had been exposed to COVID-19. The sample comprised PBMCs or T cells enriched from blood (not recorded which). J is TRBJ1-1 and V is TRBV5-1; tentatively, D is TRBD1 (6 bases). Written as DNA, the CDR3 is TGCGCCAGCAGCTTTCAAGGGGGCACTGAAGCTTTCTTT. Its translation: CASSFQGGTEAFF.